This record concerns one TCR beta chain sequence. Its specificity is not known. CDR1 and CDR2 from the germline V gene are SGHRS and YFSETQ. V trimming: 1 base; J trimming: 6 bases; junction bases outside the gene matches: 8. This CDR3 has 16 amino acids. The data are from a study of T cell responses to AZD1222 COVID-19 vaccine. Findings of the study overall: Regions left unmutated in variants are reportedly the target of nearly half of spike-specific TCRs. Dominant CD4 TCR responses targeted spike regions 160-218 and 743-854. Donors in the cohort were predominantly white British and more often female, and clonal diversity was possibly underestimated.

The assay was immunoSEQ multiplex PCR, and TCRdb's table has in-frame clones only and misses some. This table has about 160,000 clones, 90% appearing once. V and J are TRBV5-1 and TRBJ2-3; TRBD1 matches 10 bases. This material consisted of peripheral blood, taken on day 0 of AZD1222 vaccination. The source of this sequence is an adult in good health. The CDR3 here is CASSLRDRGPLDTQYF. The CDR3, as DNA: TGCGCCAGCAGCTTGAGGGACAGGGGTCCTCTGGATACGCAGTATTTT.